This TCR beta chain is drawn from a study of blood T cell repertoires in COVID-19. Germline lookup yields CDR1 MGHRA and CDR2 YSYEKL. This CDR3 has 14 residues. The ends were cut back, 10 bases at V and 5 bases at J, with 18 bases in the middle. Some clones are missing from TCRdb's copy, which holds only in-frame ones; the method was immunoSEQ multiplex PCR. There are about 270,000 clones in the sample; approximately 89% occur only once, and around 2.8% lies in the top ten. This receptor was taken from a man between 40 and 49 years old who had been exposed to COVID-19. The chain links TRBV4-1 to TRBJ2-1; D perhaps matches TRBD2 (6 bases). The sequenced sample consisted of PBMCs or T cells enriched from blood (not recorded which). The CDR3: CATSRAGMDNEQFF. The CDR3 region has the DNA TGCGCCACCTCTCGGGCGGGAATGGACAATGAGCAGTTCTTC.